The 5 T cell receptor beta chains presented below share a single source sample, sequenced in a study of shared clonotypes between healthy human individuals. Assay: immunoSEQ multiplex PCR; the TCRdb copy retains only in-frame clones and omits some. The sample shows over a million clones, about 75% of them seen only once. Specimen: memory CD4+ T cells sorted from blood. Subset specified: CD45RA-negative fraction. All receptors come from a man younger than 30 in good health.

This sequence joins TRBV11-2 and TRBJ2-7; 8 nucleotides align to TRBD1. CDR3 length equals 15 residues. V trimming: 2 bases; J trimming: 4 bases; junction bases outside the gene matches: 7. CDR1 SGHAT and CDR2 FQNNGV come from the germline V gene. The CDR3 DNA sequence: TGTGCCAGCAGCTTAATGAGACAGGGGCTATACGAGCAGTACTTC. It codes for CASSLMRQGLYEQYF.

The genes are TRBV7-2 and TRBJ2-5, with D possibly matching TRBD1 (6 bases). Per the germline V gene, CDR1 is SGHTA and CDR2 is FQGNSA. V lost 5 bases and J 5 bases, leaving 18 bases between the germline ends. The CDR3 sequence is 15 residues long. In DNA, the CDR3 is TGTGCCAGCAGCCCTCCAGGGACATTAGGGGAGACCCAGTACTTC. Residues: CASSPPGTLGETQYF.

V and J are TRBV7-2 and TRBJ2-1; TRBD2 aligns across 12 bases. CDR1 and CDR2 from the germline V gene are SGHTA and FQGNSA. CDR3 size: 19 residues. The V gene end was trimmed by 0 bases and the J gene end by 4 bases; junction bases not matched to a gene: 10. The CDR3 region is CASSLATGGLAGGYNEQFF. The DNA for the CDR3 is TGTGCCAGCAGCTTAGCTACAGGGGGCCTAGCGGGAGGGTACAATGAGCAGTTCTTC.

V and J are TRBV5-1 and TRBJ2-1; D unresolved. The ends were cut back, 4 bases at V and 15 bases at J, with 17 bases in the middle. Germline V gene lookup returns CDR1 SGHRS and CDR2 YFSETQ. The CDR3 covers 12 residues. CDR3: CASSKETRTPFF. DNA for the CDR3: TGCGCCAGCAGCAAAGAGACTCGGACCCCGTTCTTC.

CDR3 coding DNA: TGTGCCAGCAGTCGCGGGACAGGCACAGATACGCAGTATTTT. Its translation: CASSRGTGTDTQYF. The chain joins TRBV7-3 to TRBJ2-3; D perhaps matches TRBD1 (7 bases). The CDR3 is 14 amino acids. The germline V gene encodes CDR1 SGHTA and CDR2 FQGTGA. The germline V and J ends were trimmed by 6 bases and 1 base, with 11 bases remaining between them.